This TCR beta chain was sequenced for a study of spatial heterogeneity in lung cancer. Background on the study: Any follow-up PBMC samples that were available went on to be sequenced, and the median time to follow-up was roughly 2 years after resection. Alpha-chain detections were consistently fewer than beta-chain detections among the sequences. Study results and caveats: More often at tumor resection than at routine follow-up, ubiquitous expanded tumor TCRs were detected in the blood.

This clonotype was found a few times. Its antigen remains unidentified. Time point specified: blood at routine non-recurrence follow-up after resection. Tumor, nontumor lung or frozen PBMC supplied whole RNA, sequenced without sorting. Each CDR3 protein gets one entry after TCRdb re-called the 5' RACE reads with MiXCR. The sample contains more than 95,000 distinct CDR3 sequences, 9.5% to 15% of which appear only once. The CDR3 totals 19 residues. V lost 2 bases to trimming and J lost 5 bases; unmatched junction nucleotides: 13. The TCR sequence derives from a male donor with early-stage non-small cell lung cancer. This sample comprised PBMCs, obtained at follow-up. The chain joins TRBV12-3 or TRBV12-4 to TRBJ2-2, with 11 nucleotides matching TRBD1. The CDR3 region is CASSLSIGQGALVTGELFF. In nucleotides, the CDR3 is TGTGCCAGCAGTTTATCCATCGGACAGGGGGCACTAGTTACCGGGGAGCTGTTTTTT.